These 12 T cell receptor beta chains were sequenced from one sample in a study of OX40 agonist ivuxolimab in advanced cancers. Produced via immunoSEQ multiplex PCR; TCRdb's table is partial and in-frame only. The repertoire holds more than 50,000 clones, with about 85% as singletons. This material consisted of CD4+ or CD8+ T cells sorted from blood, taken in a trial of the OX40 agonist ivuxolimab. These TCRs come from an adult with an advanced solid tumor such as melanoma, head and neck, liver or kidney cancer.

The chain uses TRBV5-1 and TRBJ1-2; a possible D gene is TRBD1 (6 bases). Trimming removed 4 bases from V and 4 bases from J, with 14 bases in between. The length of the CDR3 is 14 residues. Looked up from germline, CDR1 is SGHRS and CDR2 is YFSETQ. In DNA form, the CDR3 reads TGCGCCAGCAGCCCCTGGACAGAGAGCTATGGCTACACCTTC. Its protein product is CASSPWTESYGYTF.

The chain uses TRBV6-5 and TRBJ2-3; D remains unclear. The CDR3 length is 14 residues. The germline gives CDR1 MNHEY, CDR2 SVGAGI. V lost 9 bases to trimming and J lost 0 bases, with 13 bases between them. The DNA of the CDR3 is TGTGCCAGTTCCCTTTCCCCTAGCACAGATACGCAGTATTTT. Encoded protein: CASSLSPSTDTQYF.

For this clone: The germline gene is not matched at one end of the junction; a read error may be the cause. The rearrangement joins TRBV5-1 to TRBJ2-4, with D tentatively TRBD1 (5 bases). The length of the CDR3 is 13 residues. Germline V gives CDR1 SGHRS, CDR2 YFSETQ. This CDR3 reads CASSLEEMGNRHF. The CDR3 nucleotides read TGCGCCAGCAGCTTGGAGGAAATGGGCAACAGGCACTTC.

This chain joins TRBV2 and TRBJ2-2; 14 nucleotides line up with TRBD2. The CDR3 loop spans 17 amino acids. Per the germline V gene, CDR1 is SNHLY and CDR2 is FYNNEI. V shed 6 bases, J shed 2 bases, and the junction held 5 bases outside the gene matches. The CDR3 loop is CASRLTSGGVNTGELFF. The DNA for the CDR3 is TGTGCCAGCAGGCTGACTAGCGGGGGGGTAAACACCGGGGAGCTGTTTTTT.

The genes are TRBV27 and TRBJ2-2; D remains unclear. The CDR3 sequence is 13 residues long. Germline loops: CDR1 MNHEY, CDR2 SMNVEV (reference sequence). Trimming took 3 bases from V and 1 from J, leaving 3 bases between them. CDR3 sequence (DNA): TGTGCCAGCAGTTTGCTGAACACCGGGGAGCTGTTTTTT. Translating gives CASSLLNTGELFF.

The V gene is TRBV10-3, the J gene TRBJ2-4, with D unresolved. The V end was cut by 4 bases, the J end by 9 bases, with 10 bases between. Germline V gene data show CDR1 as ENHRY and CDR2 as SYGVKD. The CDR3 has 12 amino acids. The CDR3 coding sequence is TGTGCCATCAGTGTGGGCGGTGGCATTCAGTACTTC. This translates into CAISVGGGIQYF.

The gene calls are TRBV13 and TRBJ2-1; D uncertain. The germline gives CDR1 PRHDT, CDR2 FYEKMQ (reference sequence). The CDR3 is made up of 12 amino acids. Trimming took off 0 bases at V and 5 bases at J, with 2 bases between the two ends. The chain's CDR3 is CASSLGHNEQFF. The CDR3 region has the DNA TGTGCCAGCAGCTTAGGCCACAATGAGCAGTTCTTC.

The gene calls are TRBV27 and TRBJ2-5; D is tentatively TRBD1 or TRBD2 (5 bases each). The J call may be in error: the DNA end matches TRBJ2-7 better. The length of the CDR3 is 17 residues. CDR1 MNHEY and CDR2 SMNVEV come from the germline V gene (reference sequence). CDR3 in amino acids: CASSLVTPGPTGYEQYF. CDR3 bases: TGTGCCAGCAGTTTGGTGACACCGGGACCTACGGGGTACGAGCAGTACTTC.

The table lists this clone with a count of one. This sequence joins TRBV19 and TRBJ1-5; D remains unclear. The germline V gene has CDR1 LNHDA and CDR2 SQIVND (reference sequence). V was trimmed by 1 base and J by 5 bases, leaving 15 bases between them. The CDR3 runs to 16 residues. The DNA of the CDR3 is TGTGCCAGTAGTATAGGACACGTTAGGTTGGATCAGCCCCAGCATTTT. It codes for CASSIGHVRLDQPQHF.

This chain connects TRBV2 to TRBJ2-3; TRBD1 might be the D (6 bases). This CDR3 has 15 amino acids. Trimming pared 3 bases from V and 6 bases from J, leaving 16 bases between. The germline V gene has CDR1 SNHLY and CDR2 FYNNEI. DNA for the CDR3: TGTGCCAGCAGTGAGGGCTGGGGGCGCAGGGATACGCAGTATTTT. This codes for CASSEGWGRRDTQYF.

The chain links TRBV10-3 to TRBJ2-6; TRBD2 matches at 10 bases. The CDR3 covers 19 residues. Germline CDR1 is ENHRY and CDR2 is SYGVKD. With 0 bases clipped from V and 1 base from J, the junction kept 6 bases outside the gene matches. In DNA, the CDR3 is TGTGCCATCAGTGAGTCGATGGTACTAGCGGGGTCTGGGGCCAACGTCCTGACTTTC. This sequence encodes CAISESMVLAGSGANVLTF.

The rearrangement joins TRBV5-4 to TRBJ2-7, with 8 bases identical to TRBD1. CDR3 length: 14 amino acids. With V trimmed by 5 bases and J by 3 bases, 7 bases remained unmatched. Germline CDR1 SGHNT, CDR2 YYREEE (reference sequence). CDR3 coding DNA: TGTGCCAGCAGACTCGGGACAGGAGGCTACGAGCAGTACTTC. It is translated as CASRLGTGGYEQYF.